This TCR beta chain was sequenced during a study of spatial heterogeneity in lung cancer. This CDR3 has 14 residues. TCRdb redid the calling of the 5' RACE reads with MiXCR, one entry per CDR3 protein. Of 10,000 to 15,000 distinct CDR3 sequences listed, less than 4.5% are singletons. Documented time point: sample taken at primary tumor resection. The sample consisted of PBMCs, taken at surgery. This TCR derives from a male donor with early-stage non-small cell lung cancer. The chain uses TRBV21-1 and TRBJ1-5; the table's D gene call, TRBD1, was not cross checked with the DNA. TRBV21-1 is an annotated pseudogene. CDR3 coding DNA: TGTGCCAGCCCTCCCCCCGGGGGACGTCAGCCCCAGCATTTT. Its translation: CASPPPGGRQPQHF.